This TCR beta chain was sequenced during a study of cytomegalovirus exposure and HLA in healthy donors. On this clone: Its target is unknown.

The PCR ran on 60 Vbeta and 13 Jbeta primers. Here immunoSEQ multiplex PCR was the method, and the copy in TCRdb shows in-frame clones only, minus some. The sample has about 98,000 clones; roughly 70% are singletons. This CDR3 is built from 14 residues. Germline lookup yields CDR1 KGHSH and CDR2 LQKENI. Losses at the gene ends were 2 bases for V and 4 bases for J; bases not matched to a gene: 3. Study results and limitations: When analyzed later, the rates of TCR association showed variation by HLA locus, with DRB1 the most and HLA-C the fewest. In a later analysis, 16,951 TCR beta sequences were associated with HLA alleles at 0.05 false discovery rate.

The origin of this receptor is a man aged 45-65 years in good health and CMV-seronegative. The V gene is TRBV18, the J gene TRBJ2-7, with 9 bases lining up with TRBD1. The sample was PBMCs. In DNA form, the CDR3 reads TGTGCCAGCTCACCAGGACAGGGGAGGTACGAGCAGTACTTC. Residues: CASSPGQGRYEQYF.